The 27 T cell receptor beta chains below all came from one sample that was sequenced in a study of cytomegalovirus exposure and HLA in healthy donors. With 60 Vbeta and 13 Jbeta primers, the PCR was carried out. The assay was immunoSEQ multiplex PCR, and TCRdb's table has in-frame clones only and misses some. The repertoire table contains about 72,000 clones. Sequencing used PBMCs. The receptors were gathered from a woman between 35 and 50 years old in good health and CMV-seropositive.

This chain connects TRBV2 to TRBJ1-3; 8 bases fit TRBD1. The germline V gene has CDR1 SNHLY and CDR2 FYNNEI. The CDR3 covers 21 residues. J lost 1 base, V lost 11 bases, and 28 bases had no gene match. CDR3 region: CAVPANPQGARVLRSGNTIYF. CDR3 DNA: TGTGCCGTACCGGCAAATCCGCAGGGGGCGAGGGTCTTAAGGTCTGGAAACACCATATATTTT.

The chain employs TRBV6-5 and TRBJ1-3, with a possible D match to TRBD1 (5 bases). The germline V gene encodes CDR1 MNHEY and CDR2 SVGAGI. The CDR3 is 15 residues long. The V gene lost 6 bases and the J gene lost 4 bases, with 16 bases spanning the gap. CDR3 residues: CASSLTGTRGNTIYF. DNA for the CDR3: TGTGCCAGCAGCCTCACAGGAACCAGGGGAAACACCATATATTTT.

This rearrangement joins TRBV4-2 to TRBJ2-2; tentatively, D is TRBD2 (6 bases). This CDR3 comprises 16 residues. V lost 0 bases and J 2 bases, leaving 10 bases between the germline ends. CDR1 is LGHNA and CDR2 is YNFKEQ in the germline V gene. The CDR3 sequence: CASSQEWGVNTGELFF. The CDR3 DNA reads as TGTGCCAGCAGCCAAGAATGGGGGGTTAACACCGGGGAGCTGTTTTTT.

The J gene is TRBJ2-7, the V gene TRBV11-1, with TRBD1 as a possible D gene (6 bases). This CDR3 is 13 amino acids long. CDR1 and CDR2 (germline): SGHAT, FQDESV (reference sequence). Deletions cut 4 bases from V and 5 bases from J, with 12 bases between. In DNA form, the CDR3 reads TGTGCCAGCAGCTCAAGACAGGCTGACGAGCAGTACTTC. It yields the protein CASSSRQADEQYF.

This chain connects TRBV11-2 to TRBJ2-5; 8 bases are a match to TRBD2. The germline CDR1 and CDR2 sequences are SGHAT and FQNNGV. V trimming: 5 bases; J trimming: 5 bases; junction bases outside the gene matches: 7. There are 14 residues in the CDR3. The CDR3 DNA reads TGTGCCAGCAGCCCCGCCGGGGGGGGCGAGACCCAGTACTTC. This translates into CASSPAGGGETQYF.

The gene calls are TRBV11-3 and TRBJ2-5; 8 nucleotides match TRBD1. V shed 1 base and J 5 bases; nucleotides not matched to a gene: 3. The CDR3 sequence is 14 residues long. Germline V lookup: CDR1 SGHNT, CDR2 YENEEA. The CDR3 loop reads CASSLADRGETQYF. The CDR3 DNA reads as TGTGCCAGCAGCTTAGCCGACAGGGGCGAGACCCAGTACTTC.

This chain joins TRBV4-2 and TRBJ2-1; TRBD2 matches 8 bases. Germline CDR1 reads LGHNA; CDR2 reads YNFKEQ. The V and J ends lost 2 bases and 4 bases, in that order; junction bases with no gene match: 7. CDR3 length: 16 residues. The CDR3 loop reads CASSQPTGGTYNEQFF. In nucleotides, the CDR3 is TGTGCCAGCAGCCAACCAACGGGGGGGACATACAATGAGCAGTTCTTC.

The chain joins TRBV7-2 to TRBJ1-2; TRBD1 might be the D (6 bases). The CDR3 consists of 16 residues. Germline CDR1 reads SGHTA; CDR2 reads FQGNSA. The V and J ends lost 2 bases and 5 bases respectively, with 18 bases between them. This chain's CDR3 is CASSLNRRMGHYGYTF. The CDR3, as DNA: TGTGCCAGCAGCTTAAATCGGAGGATGGGACATTATGGCTACACCTTC.

CDR3 bases: TGCGCCAGCAGCCTCACTGTGACGGGGGGGCAAGATACGCAGTATTTT. Protein: CASSLTVTGGQDTQYF. The chain carries TRBV4-3 and TRBJ2-3, with 8 nucleotides matching TRBD2. Germline loops: CDR1 LGHNA, CDR2 YSLEER. V lost 4 bases and J lost 5; bases outside the gene matches: 11. CDR3 length equals 16 residues.

This rearrangement joins TRBV27 to TRBJ1-4; 8 nucleotides align to TRBD1. V shed 2 bases, J shed 8 bases, and the junction held 16 bases outside the gene matches. The CDR3 length is 18 residues. Germline-derived CDR1 and CDR2 are MNHEY and SMNVEV (reference sequence). CDR3 sequence: CASSLLIGTGDLREKLFF. CDR3 bases: TGTGCCAGCAGTTTACTTATTGGGACAGGCGATTTAAGGGAAAAACTGTTTTTT.

V gene TRBV5-6 combines with J gene TRBJ2-7, with TRBD1 matching 10 bases. V trimming: 4 bases; J trimming: 4 bases; junction bases outside the gene matches: 11. This CDR3 contains 16 residues. Germline CDR1 is SGHDT and CDR2 is YYEEEE. The CDR3 is CASSVPPGQGVYEQYF. As DNA, the CDR3 is TGTGCCAGCAGCGTCCCCCCAGGACAGGGGGTTTACGAGCAGTACTTC.

The genes are TRBV9 and TRBJ2-2; 10 nucleotides line up with TRBD2. Germline CDR1 SGDLS, CDR2 YYNGEE. This CDR3 spans 16 amino acids. Trimming took 0 bases from V and 5 from J; bases not matched to a gene: 4. CDR3 loop: CASSVVSGGDTGELFF. CDR3 DNA: TGTGCCAGCAGCGTAGTGAGCGGGGGGGATACCGGGGAGCTGTTTTTT.

The chain employs TRBV28 and TRBJ1-5; D gene ambiguous. The CDR3 is made up of 14 amino acids. Germline V CDR1 and CDR2: MDHEN, SYDVKM. Trimming removed 3 bases from V and 0 bases from J, with 6 bases in between. CDR3 residues: CASSFSGSNQPQHF. CDR3 nucleotide sequence: TGTGCCAGCAGTTTTTCAGGTAGCAATCAGCCCCAGCATTTT.

The genes are TRBV27 and TRBJ2-1; tentative D call: TRBD2 (6 bases). The CDR3 contains 16 residues. The germline V and J ends were trimmed by 7 bases and 6 bases, with 22 bases remaining between them. Germline lookup yields CDR1 MNHEY and CDR2 SMNVEV (reference sequence). The CDR3 DNA sequence: TGTGCCAGCAAGGAAGTAGGGCCTAGCGCCGGCAATGAGCAGTTCTTC. Amino acid sequence: CASKEVGPSAGNEQFF.

This chain links TRBV2 with TRBJ2-3, with 11 positions matching TRBD1. The CDR3 is 15 residues long. Per the germline V gene, CDR1 is SNHLY and CDR2 is FYNNEI. V lost 2 bases and J lost 5; bases outside the gene matches: 3. CDR3 nucleotides: TGTGCCAGCAGTGAATGGGGACAGGGGGGAGATACGCAGTATTTT. Protein product: CASSEWGQGGDTQYF.

The gene calls are TRBV20-1 and TRBJ1-2; D not certain. Trimming stripped 0 bases from V and 6 bases from J, with 5 bases between. This CDR3 has 11 residues. Germline CDR1 reads DFQATT; CDR2 reads SNEGSKA (reference sequence). The CDR3 here is CSAREEHGYTF. DNA of the CDR3: TGCAGTGCTAGAGAGGAGCATGGCTACACCTTC.

The chain combines TRBV15 with TRBJ2-3; a possible D gene is TRBD1 (5 bases). This CDR3 is built from 14 residues. V shed 1 base and J shed 5 bases, with 10 bases lying between them. Per germline, CDR1 LNHNV and CDR2 YYDKDF (reference sequence). The CDR3 sequence: CATSRGGDLDTQYF. The CDR3 DNA follows: TGTGCCACCAGCAGAGGGGGCGATTTAGATACGCAGTATTTT.

This chain joins TRBV7-2 and TRBJ1-1, with D hard to call. Germline values: CDR1 SGHTA, CDR2 FQGNSA. The CDR3 is 12 amino acids. Trimming left V 2 bases short and J 5 bases short, with 6 bases between. The CDR3 nucleotides read TGTGCCAGCAGCTTAAGGGAGACTGAAGCTTTCTTT. This gives the protein CASSLRETEAFF. The whole variable domain, filled in from reference TRBV7-2 and TRBJ1-1, reads GAGVSQSPSNKVTEKGKDVELRCDPISGHTALYWYRQSLGQGLEFLIYFQGNSAPDKSGLPSDRFSAERTGGSVSTLTIQRTQQEDSAVYLCASSLRETEAFFGQGTRLTVV.

The gene calls are TRBV5-6 and TRBJ2-5; D is uncertain. The germline gives CDR1 SGHDT, CDR2 YYEEEE. The CDR3 runs 15 residues. The V and J ends lost 6 bases and 0 bases respectively, with 15 bases between them. This CDR3 is CASTRRVPHQETQYF. In DNA, the CDR3 is TGTGCCAGCACTCGTCGGGTGCCCCACCAAGAGACCCAGTACTTC.

The chain joins TRBV7-9 to TRBJ2-5; 8 nucleotides agree with TRBD1. This CDR3 region has 15 residues. CDR1 and CDR2 (germline): SEHNR, FQNEAQ (reference sequence). Trimming cost V 4 bases and J 1 base; bases outside gene matches: 5. The CDR3 reads CASSSRQGPQETQYF. Here the CDR3 DNA reads TGTGCCAGCAGCTCTAGACAGGGGCCCCAAGAGACCCAGTACTTC.

The gene calls are TRBV9 and TRBJ2-7; TRBD2 agrees at 11 bases. The ends lost 4 bases at V and 5 bases at J; junction bases unmatched: 5. The CDR3 runs to 14 residues. CDR1 SGDLS and CDR2 YYNGEE come from the germline V gene. The CDR3: CASSRSGRADEQYF. CDR3 coding DNA: TGTGCCAGCAGCCGTAGCGGGAGGGCCGACGAGCAGTACTTC.

The chain carries TRBV7-3 and TRBJ2-3; D perhaps matches TRBD2 (7 bases). This CDR3 is 15 amino acids long. Trimming stripped 4 bases from V and 3 bases from J, with 14 bases between. Germline CDR1 is SGHTA and CDR2 is FQGTGA. The DNA of the CDR3 is TGTGCCAGCAGCTACGGGGGGCAACAGACAGATACGCAGTATTTT. It encodes CASSYGGQQTDTQYF.

This chain links TRBV11-3 with TRBJ2-5; 9 bases are shared with TRBD2. In germline, CDR1 is SGHNT, CDR2 YENEEA. Trimming at V came to 5 bases and at J to 2 bases, leaving 12 bases not matched to a gene. The CDR3 length is 17 residues. The CDR3 nucleotides read TGTGCCAGCAGCGAGTATACGACTAGCGGAGCTCAAGAGACCCAGTACTTC. As protein: CASSEYTTSGAQETQYF.

V and J are TRBV10-3 and TRBJ2-2; 7 positions agree with TRBD2. CDR3 length: 17 residues. Germline lookup yields CDR1 ENHRY and CDR2 SYGVKD. V lost 10 bases, J lost 0 bases, and 14 bases stayed unmatched. The CDR3 sequence is CATRGLAGPANTGELFF. The CDR3 nucleotides are TGTGCCACCCGGGGGTTAGCGGGCCCCGCGAACACCGGGGAGCTGTTTTTT.

This chain joins TRBV11-3 and TRBJ2-1; TRBD1 matches 8 bases. The CDR3 extends over 14 amino acids. The V gene end was trimmed by 5 bases and the J gene end by 8 bases; junction bases not matched to a gene: 8. Per the germline V gene, CDR1 is SGHNT and CDR2 is YENEEA. The CDR3 sequence is CASSGRTGIDEQFF. In nucleotides, the CDR3 is TGTGCCAGCAGCGGAAGGACAGGGATCGATGAGCAGTTCTTC.

The rearrangement uses TRBV19 and TRBJ2-5; tentatively, D is TRBD2 (6 bases). Trimming removed 2 bases from V and 2 bases from J, with 18 bases in between. Germline-derived CDR1 and CDR2 are LNHDA and SQIVND (reference sequence). This CDR3 has 17 residues. The CDR3 here is CASSIRGWRGKQETQYF. CDR3 nucleotide sequence: TGTGCCAGTAGTATACGGGGGTGGCGAGGGAAACAAGAGACCCAGTACTTC.

The chain uses TRBV6-5 and TRBJ1-1; maybe TRBD1 (6 bases). Trimming removed 4 bases from V and 0 bases from J, with 9 bases in between. The CDR3 consists of 14 residues. Germline loops: CDR1 MNHEY, CDR2 SVGAGI. The CDR3 nucleotides are TGTGCCAGCAGTTTAGACAGGATGAACACTGAAGCTTTCTTT. It yields the protein CASSLDRMNTEAFF.